A single sample is the source of the 32 T cell receptor beta chains below, sequenced in a study of neurological immune-mediated disorders. TCRdb recomputed calls from the 5' RACE reads with MiXCR, one row per CDR3 protein. The sample lists tens of thousands of distinct CDR3 sequences, 2.5% to 3% occurring once. Sequencing input: PBMCs. These receptors were collected from a woman younger than 45 with multiple sclerosis.

This clonotype has ten or more counts. The V gene is TRBV20-1, the J gene TRBJ2-5; TRBD2 is a possible D gene (5 bases). The CDR3 length is 13 residues. CDR1 and CDR2 from the germline V gene are DFQATT and SNEGSKA (reference sequence). The germline V and J ends were trimmed by 0 bases and 0 bases, with 5 bases remaining between them. The CDR3 region has the DNA TGCAGTGCTAGAGAGGACTACCAAGAGACCCAGTACTTC. Protein sequence: CSAREDYQETQYF.

This clonotype was seen at least ten times. The J gene is TRBJ1-2, the V gene TRBV20-1, with D perhaps TRBD1 (5 bases). The CDR3 extends over 13 amino acids. V lost 2 bases and J 3 bases, leaving 10 bases between the germline ends. Germline V gives CDR1 DFQATT, CDR2 SNEGSKA (reference sequence). This CDR3 reads CSARQGRDYGYTF. The CDR3 nucleotides are TGCAGTGCTAGACAGGGTAGGGACTATGGCTACACCTTC.

The table lists this clonotype with many counts. J is TRBJ2-6 and V is TRBV5-1, with D possibly called TRBD1 or TRBD2 (6 bases each). V gave up 1 base and J gave up 0 bases, with 26 bases separating them. This CDR3 comprises 22 residues. Germline V gene sequence: CDR1 SGHRS, CDR2 YFSETQ. Here the CDR3 reads CASSLRAGEAGELPSGANVLTF. Written as DNA, the CDR3 is TGCGCCAGCAGCTTGCGAGCGGGCGAGGCAGGGGAGCTCCCCTCTGGGGCCAACGTCCTGACTTTC.

This clonotype was counted ten times or more. The chain is built from TRBV11-2 and TRBJ2-2; D perhaps matches TRBD2 (5 bases). Trimming took off 2 bases at V and 8 bases at J, with 12 bases between the two ends. CDR1 is SGHAT, CDR2 FQNNGV, per germline. The CDR3 covers 14 residues. Here the CDR3 reads CASSLRGFRGELFF. The CDR3 DNA follows: TGTGCCAGCAGCTTACGGGGATTTAGGGGGGAGCTGTTTTTT. The full variable domain, with the rest looked up from reference TRBV11-2 and TRBJ2-2, is EAGVAQSPRYKIIEKRQSVAFWCNPISGHATLYWYQQILGQGPKLLIQFQNNGVVDDSQLPKDRFSAERLKGVDSTLKIQPAKLEDSAVYLCASSLRGFRGELFFGEGSRLTVL.

This clonotype was found many times. This chain links TRBV10-3 with TRBJ2-3; the D gene is possibly TRBD1 (6 bases). Deletions cut 3 bases from V and 8 bases from J, with 21 bases between. Germline CDR1 ENHRY, CDR2 SYGVKD. CDR3 length: 16 amino acids. The CDR3, as DNA: TGTGCCATCAGTGACCCAGCAGGGGAAAACCCTGTTACGCAGTATTTT. This codes for CAISDPAGENPVTQYF.

The chain employs TRBV29-1 and TRBJ2-3, with 7 bases that match TRBD2. V was pared by 8 bases and J by 1 base, with 6 bases of the junction left unmatched. From germline, CDR1 is SQVTM and CDR2 ANQGSEA. The CDR3 sequence is 13 residues long. CDR3 coding DNA: TGCAGCTATGGACTAGACGGCACAGATACGCAGTATTTT. Amino acid sequence: CSYGLDGTDTQYF.

This clonotype was picked up many times. The CDR3: CSARDSNYEQYF. DNA of the CDR3: TGCAGTGCCAGGGACAGCAACTACGAGCAGTACTTC. The V gene is TRBV20-1, the J gene TRBJ2-7, with 7 bases aligning to TRBD1. V lost 6 bases, J lost 3 bases, and 5 bases stayed unmatched. CDR3 size: 12 residues. Germline V gene lookup returns CDR1 DFQATT and CDR2 SNEGSKA (reference sequence).

Many counts were recorded for this clonotype. V is TRBV27 and J is TRBJ1-1, with D possibly being TRBD1 (6 bases). Germline V gene lookup returns CDR1 MNHEY and CDR2 SMNVEV (reference sequence). V was cut by 8 bases and J by 5 bases, with 15 bases left in between. This CDR3 spans 13 amino acids. CDR3 in DNA: TGTGCCAGCGGGGCGGGGGGGCGGACTGAAGCTTTCTTT. Its protein product is CASGAGGRTEAFF.

This clonotype was recorded at least ten times. The V gene is TRBV7-9, the J gene TRBJ2-7, with D possibly TRBD2 on 6 matching bases. With 3 bases removed from V and 3 bases from J, the gap between germline ends came to 9 bases. CDR3 length: 13 amino acids. Germline V lookup: CDR1 SEHNR, CDR2 FQNEAQ (reference sequence). The CDR3: CASSLGLLYEQYF. CDR3 nucleotides: TGTGCCAGCAGCTTGGGACTCCTCTACGAGCAGTACTTC.

This clonotype was counted many times. The CDR3 nucleotides read TGTGCCAGTAGTATAGACAGGCCCAATGAGCAGTTCTTC. Translating gives CASSIDRPNEQFF. The J gene is TRBJ2-1, the V gene TRBV19; no definite D call. Per the germline V gene, CDR1 is LNHDA and CDR2 is SQIVND (reference sequence). Between the trimmed V and J ends, which lost 0 bases and 6 bases, there was a span of 6 bases. This CDR3 comprises 13 residues. Complete variable domain (other parts from reference TRBV19 and TRBJ2-1): DGGITQSPKYLFRKEGQNVTLSCEQNLNHDAMYWYRQDPGQGLRLIYYSQIVNDFQKGDIAEGYSVSREKKESFPLTVTSAQKNPTAFYLCASSIDRPNEQFFGPGTRLTVL.

At least ten counts were recorded for this clonotype. J is TRBJ1-5 and V is TRBV20-1, with a weak D call TRBD1 (5 bases). The CDR3 covers 15 residues. Per the germline V gene, CDR1 is DFQATT and CDR2 is SNEGSKA (reference sequence). Trimming left V 3 bases short and J 1 base short, with 13 bases between. This CDR3 reads CSASQPGRSNQPQHF. In DNA, the CDR3 is TGCAGTGCTAGCCAACCGGGACGGAGCAATCAGCCCCAGCATTTT.

This clonotype was detected many times. The chain has TRBV27 and TRBJ2-1; a possible D gene is TRBD2 (6 bases). CDR1 and CDR2 (germline): MNHEY, SMNVEV (reference sequence). The CDR3 is 14 amino acids. The V and J ends lost 7 bases and 6 bases respectively, with 16 bases between them. This CDR3 reads CASTLSQAGNEQFF. The DNA for the CDR3 is TGTGCCAGCACCCTATCCCAAGCGGGCAATGAGCAGTTCTTC.

This clonotype was seen at least ten times. This sequence joins TRBV7-6 and TRBJ1-5, with a possible D match to TRBD1 (6 bases). The CDR3 is 14 amino acids. V was cut by 3 bases and J by 9 bases, with 15 bases left in between. Germline CDR1 is SGHVS and CDR2 is FNYEAQ. CDR3 sequence reads: CASSLEQGWGPQHF. The CDR3 bases are TGTGCCAGCAGCTTGGAACAGGGTTGGGGGCCCCAGCATTTT.

This clonotype was recorded at least ten times. The chain carries TRBV5-5 and TRBJ2-7; 7 bases map to TRBD2. The length of the CDR3 is 15 residues. Per germline, CDR1 SGHKS and CDR2 YYEKEE (reference sequence). With 2 bases clipped from V and 2 bases from J, the junction kept 7 bases outside the gene matches. The CDR3 region has the DNA TGTGCCAGCAGCTTAGTACGGGAGGCCCCCTACGAGCAGTACTTC. Its translation is CASSLVREAPYEQYF.

This clonotype was detected ten times or more. The chain is built from TRBV12-3 or TRBV12-4 and TRBJ1-1; no reliable D call. This CDR3 is 12 amino acids long. V gave up 5 bases and J gave up 11 bases, with 15 bases separating them. This chain's CDR3 is CASSTPWQIAFF. The CDR3 DNA follows: TGTGCCAGCAGTACTCCATGGCAGATTGCTTTCTTT.

This clonotype was found many times. The chain links TRBV29-1 to TRBJ1-1; a possible D gene is TRBD1 (6 bases). The germline V and J ends were trimmed by 3 bases and 5 bases, with 16 bases remaining between them. The length of the CDR3 is 14 residues. Germline V gives CDR1 SQVTM, CDR2 ANQGSEA. CDR3 coding DNA: TGCAGCGTTGACTACAGGGAATTGAGAACTGAAGCTTTCTTT. Amino acid sequence: CSVDYRELRTEAFF.

This clonotype came up many times. V gene TRBV11-3 combines with J gene TRBJ1-1; D not certain. Germline V gene data show CDR1 as SGHNT and CDR2 as YENEEA. There are 13 residues in the CDR3. V was clipped by 1 base and J by 8 bases, with 11 bases between them. This CDR3 reads CASSLGAGGEAFF. Written as DNA, the CDR3 is TGTGCCAGCAGCTTAGGGGCGGGAGGAGAAGCTTTCTTT.

This clonotype was counted at least ten times. The rearrangement links TRBV29-1 to TRBJ1-1; 9 nucleotides line up with TRBD1. The CDR3 extends over 13 amino acids. Germline CDR1 SQVTM, CDR2 ANQGSEA. Losses at the gene ends were 5 bases for V and 3 bases for J; bases not matched to a gene: 4. In DNA, the CDR3 is TGCAGCGTTATCGGACAGGGGCACACTGAAGCTTTCTTT. Translation gives CSVIGQGHTEAFF.

This clonotype showed up many times. This sequence joins TRBV5-1 and TRBJ2-2; weak D call: TRBD1 (6 bases). Germline CDR1 reads SGHRS; CDR2 reads YFSETQ. The V gene lost 0 bases and the J gene lost 4 bases, with 13 bases spanning the gap. This CDR3 is built from 16 residues. The CDR3 DNA reads TGCGCCAGCAGCTTGGTTACAGGGCGGCCCACCGGGGAGCTGTTTTTT. Protein sequence: CASSLVTGRPTGELFF.

The sample holds many counts of this clonotype. The V gene is TRBV18, the J gene TRBJ2-1; D tentatively fits TRBD1 or TRBD2 (5 bases each). The CDR3 covers 14 residues. Germline CDR1 KGHSH, CDR2 LQKENI. The ends were cut back, 3 bases at V and 2 bases at J, with 8 bases in the middle. CDR3: CASSPGTAYNEQFF. The CDR3 DNA follows: TGTGCCAGCTCACCTGGGACGGCCTACAATGAGCAGTTCTTC.

This clonotype was recorded at least ten times. This chain links TRBV12-3 or TRBV12-4 with TRBJ2-7; 12 nucleotides align to TRBD1. The junction had 10 bases not matched to a gene; V was cut back by 6 bases and J by 4 bases. The CDR3 extends over 16 amino acids. Here the CDR3 reads CASSRGQGAREYEQYF. The CDR3 coding sequence is TGTGCCAGCAGCCGGGGACAGGGGGCGAGGGAGTACGAGCAGTACTTC.

In its sample, this clonotype was seen many times. The chain recombines TRBV4-3 with TRBJ2-1, with D perhaps TRBD2 (5 bases). The CDR3 length is 15 residues. Trimming took off 2 bases at V and 5 bases at J, with 13 bases between the two ends. Germline CDR1 and CDR2: LGHNA and YSLEER. CDR3 DNA: TGCGCCAGCAGCCAAAGCGGAACCCGGGACAATGAGCAGTTCTTC. Translation gives CASSQSGTRDNEQFF.

This clonotype was counted many times. V usage is TRBV2 and J usage is TRBJ1-2; D unresolved. Trimming pared 6 bases from V and 3 bases from J, leaving 14 bases between. CDR3 size: 14 residues. Germline assignment: CDR1 SNHLY and CDR2 FYNNEI. This CDR3 reads CASRYSEGYYGYTF. For the CDR3, the DNA is TGTGCCAGCAGATACAGCGAGGGCTACTATGGCTACACCTTC.

This clonotype was detected only a few times. Given a much more abundant clone one base away, this may be a read error. The V gene is TRBV5-5, the J gene TRBJ2-3; no clear D gene. The V end lost 5 bases, the J end lost 5 bases, and 15 bases lay between the germline ends. The germline V gene encodes CDR1 SGHKS and CDR2 YYEKEE (reference sequence). The CDR3 has 14 residues. CDR3 nucleotides: TGTGCCAGCAGTCCCCCGAAGGTCCAAGATACGCAGTATTTT. It specifies CASSPPKVQDTQYF.

This clonotype was seen at least ten times. This chain joins TRBV20-1 and TRBJ1-5, with D tentatively TRBD1 (5 bases). The CDR3 loop spans 15 amino acids. Germline lookup yields CDR1 DFQATT and CDR2 SNEGSKA (reference sequence). V was cut by 0 bases and J by 0 bases, with 9 bases left in between. In DNA, the CDR3 is TGCAGTGCTAGAGAGTGGGGGGATAGCAATCAGCCCCAGCATTTT. Translated: CSAREWGDSNQPQHF.

This clonotype came up many times. The V and J genes are TRBV12-3 or TRBV12-4 and TRBJ2-1, with 8 bases lining up with TRBD1. V dropped 3 bases and J dropped 11; count of bases not matched to a gene: 6. This CDR3 spans 13 amino acids. The CDR3 DNA is TGTGCCAGCAGTTTGACACAGGGGGGAAAGCAGTTCTTC. Protein product: CASSLTQGGKQFF.

The sample holds many counts of this clonotype. The chain has TRBV7-9 and TRBJ1-4, with TRBD1 as a possible D gene (5 bases). The CDR3 contains 15 residues. Per germline, CDR1 SEHNR and CDR2 FQNEAQ (reference sequence). The V gene lost 1 base and the J gene lost 8 bases, with 14 bases spanning the gap. CDR3 sequence reads: CASSLVGTAREKLFF. CDR3 DNA: TGTGCCAGCAGCTTAGTTGGGACGGCGAGGGAAAAACTGTTTTTT.

This clonotype was recorded many times. The gene calls are TRBV20-1 and TRBJ1-5; TRBD1 aligns across 7 bases. The CDR3 totals 15 residues. The V segment lost 2 bases and the J segment 4 bases; nucleotides outside the gene matches: 8. Per the germline V gene, CDR1 is DFQATT and CDR2 is SNEGSKA (reference sequence). The CDR3 coding sequence is TGCAGTGCTAGAATTCCGGGACAGCCTAATCAGCCCCAGCATTTT. Translated: CSARIPGQPNQPQHF.

The sample holds many counts of this clonotype. This rearrangement joins TRBV5-6 to TRBJ1-6; D is unresolved. V was cut by 1 base and J by 8 bases, with 4 bases left in between. Germline loops: CDR1 SGHDT, CDR2 YYEEEE. The CDR3 runs 12 residues. CDR3 coding DNA: TGTGCCAGCAGCTTGTTGGATTCACCCCTCCACTTT. It is translated as CASSLLDSPLHF.

The sample holds many counts of this clonotype. The rearrangement uses TRBV20-1 and TRBJ2-7; D is ambiguous. Germline CDR1 DFQATT, CDR2 SNEGSKA (reference sequence). V was cut by 0 bases and J by 1 base, with 13 bases left in between. The CDR3 loop spans 15 amino acids. The CDR3, as DNA: TGCAGTGCTAGAGATCCGACCTCTTGGTCCTACGAGCAGTACTTC. The encoded protein is CSARDPTSWSYEQYF.

This clonotype was recorded many times. The chain is built from TRBV5-1 and TRBJ2-2; D may match TRBD1 or TRBD2 (5 bases each). Germline lookup yields CDR1 SGHRS and CDR2 YFSETQ. V dropped 6 bases and J dropped 0 bases, with 15 bases sitting between them. The CDR3 contains 16 residues. Here the CDR3 reads CASTKSGTANTGELFF. The CDR3 DNA sequence: TGCGCCAGCACCAAATCCGGGACGGCGAACACCGGGGAGCTGTTTTTT.

This clonotype was picked up many times. This sequence joins TRBV20-1 and TRBJ1-1; tentative D call: TRBD1 (5 bases). The CDR3 is 12 residues long. With 6 bases removed from V and 1 base from J, the gap between germline ends came to 9 bases. Germline assignment: CDR1 DFQATT and CDR2 SNEGSKA (reference sequence). In DNA, the CDR3 is TGCAGTGCCCTAGGACAGAACACTGAAGCTTTCTTT. Translating it yields CSALGQNTEAFF.